These 30 T cell receptor beta chains originate from one sample sequenced in a study of shared clonotypes between healthy human individuals. The naive CD8 fraction comprised CD45RO-negative cells positively selected for CCR7 and excluded terminally differentiated effector memory CD45RA+ cells. The data were produced by immunoSEQ multiplex PCR, yet TCRdb's version contains in-frame clones alone and is incomplete. The data show over 750,000 clones, with around 96% seen just once and about 0.25% held by the top ten. The sequenced material came from naive CD8+ T cells sorted from blood. Receptors originate from a man aged 25-45 years in good health.

The rearrangement links TRBV27 to TRBJ2-2; 10 bases agree with TRBD1. Germline loops: CDR1 MNHEY, CDR2 SMNVEV (reference sequence). V shed 0 bases, J shed 7 bases, and the junction held 11 bases outside the gene matches. There are 18 residues in the CDR3. The CDR3, as DNA: TGTGCCAGCAGTTTATCGCTTGGGGACAGGGGAGTTGGCGGGGAGCTGTTTTTT. Amino acids: CASSLSLGDRGVGGELFF.

J is TRBJ2-2 and V is TRBV27, with 8 bases that match TRBD1. V shed 0 bases, J shed 5 bases, and the junction held 5 bases outside the gene matches. The CDR3 sequence is 16 residues long. Germline V gene sequence: CDR1 MNHEY, CDR2 SMNVEV (reference sequence). Here the CDR3 reads CASSLSPGQETGELFF. Here the CDR3 DNA reads TGTGCCAGCAGTTTATCGCCGGGACAGGAGACCGGGGAGCTGTTTTTT.

The V call is TRBV25-1, the J call TRBJ1-2, with 9 bases aligning to TRBD1. CDR1 MGHDK and CDR2 SYGVNS come from the germline V gene. The CDR3 runs 16 residues. With 2 bases clipped from V and 5 bases from J, the junction kept 9 bases outside the gene matches. The CDR3 bases are TGTGCCAGCAGTGAAGGGTTTGGTGACAGGGGGTATGGCTACACCTTC. Translating it yields CASSEGFGDRGYGYTF.

DNA of the CDR3: TGTGCCAGCAGCTTTGGACTCTACAATGAGCAGTTCTTC. Amino acid sequence: CASSFGLYNEQFF. The V and J genes are TRBV7-3 and TRBJ2-1; D might be TRBD2 (5 bases). Trimming stripped 3 bases from V and 3 bases from J, with 6 bases between. The CDR3 loop spans 13 amino acids. Germline CDR1 is SGHTA and CDR2 is FQGTGA.

This chain connects TRBV7-3 to TRBJ2-2, with 10 bases lining up with TRBD1. CDR1 SGHTA and CDR2 FQGTGA come from the germline V gene. The ends lost 5 bases at V and 4 bases at J; junction bases unmatched: 7. The CDR3 has 16 amino acids. The CDR3 region is CASSPMGQGFTGELFF. The CDR3 nucleotides read TGTGCCAGCAGCCCTATGGGACAGGGGTTCACCGGGGAGCTGTTTTTT.

This clone appeared once. V gene TRBV6-1 combines with J gene TRBJ2-7; D is unresolved. Germline CDR1 is MNHNS and CDR2 is SASEGT. V was cut by 3 bases and J by 4 bases, with 13 bases left in between. CDR3 length equals 14 residues. The CDR3 loop is CASSDPRLSYEQYF. DNA of the CDR3: TGTGCCAGCAGTGACCCTAGGCTTTCTTACGAGCAGTACTTC.

This chain links TRBV27 with TRBJ2-7, with 9 bases lining up with TRBD2. The junction had 13 bases not matched to a gene; V was cut back by 6 bases and J by 7 bases. The CDR3 is 15 amino acids. Germline V gene sequence: CDR1 MNHEY, CDR2 SMNVEV (reference sequence). CDR3: CASSRGAGGPVEQYF. CDR3 DNA: TGTGCCAGCAGCAGAGGGGCGGGAGGGCCGGTTGAGCAGTACTTC.

The chain couples TRBV6-5 to TRBJ1-2; unclear D gene. Germline CDR1 and CDR2: MNHEY and SVGAGI. The CDR3 consists of 14 residues. V gave up 4 bases and J gave up 8 bases, with 17 bases separating them. The CDR3 nucleotides are TGTGCCAGCAGTTTGACCTCCCTTCGGGAAGGCTACACCTTC. Residues: CASSLTSLREGYTF.

V is TRBV9 and J is TRBJ2-5, with TRBD2 matching over 7 bases. This CDR3 comprises 14 residues. Per germline, CDR1 SGDLS and CDR2 YYNGEE. The trim removed 1 base at V and 3 bases at J, leaving 3 bases unmatched. CDR3 sequence (DNA): TGTGCCAGCAGCGTATATGCGGGAGAAGAGACCCAGTACTTC. This translates into CASSVYAGEETQYF.

The chain combines TRBV7-2 with TRBJ2-1; 15 nucleotides agree with TRBD2. CDR1 and CDR2 from the germline V gene are SGHTA and FQGNSA. The CDR3 consists of 17 residues. The V gene end was trimmed by 5 bases and the J gene end by 8 bases; junction bases not matched to a gene: 10. The CDR3 DNA reads TGTGCCAGCAGCCCGGAGACGGGACTAGCGGGAGGCTATGAGCAGTTCTTC. Encoded protein: CASSPETGLAGGYEQFF.

The chain couples TRBV27 to TRBJ2-7; possibly TRBD2 for D (6 bases). The V end lost 2 bases, the J end lost 4 bases, and 9 bases lay between the germline ends. The length of the CDR3 is 13 residues. The germline V gene has CDR1 MNHEY and CDR2 SMNVEV (reference sequence). The CDR3 region is CASSLREMYEQYF. The CDR3 DNA is TGTGCCAGCAGTTTACGGGAGATGTACGAGCAGTACTTC.

The rearrangement joins TRBV27 to TRBJ1-3; 8 nucleotides agree with TRBD1. Losses at the gene ends were 4 bases for V and 3 bases for J; bases not matched to a gene: 5. The CDR3 totals 15 residues. The germline V gene has CDR1 MNHEY and CDR2 SMNVEV (reference sequence). CDR3 sequence (DNA): TGTGCCAGCAGTTCCGCAGGGGGCTTTGGAAACACCATATATTTT. This translates into CASSSAGGFGNTIYF.

This clone was counted once. Other nucleotide sequences from this sample produce the same CDR3. J is TRBJ2-7 and V is TRBV27; TRBD1 matches 7 bases. Trimming cost V 4 bases and J 5 bases; bases outside gene matches: 8. In germline, CDR1 is MNHEY, CDR2 SMNVEV (reference sequence). The CDR3 extends over 14 amino acids. CDR3 sequence reads: CASSYRGRLDEQYF. CDR3 sequence (DNA): TGTGCCAGCAGTTATAGGGGGCGCTTAGACGAGCAGTACTTC.

This chain's CDR3 is CASSLGTGWREQYF. The CDR3 DNA reads as TGTGCCAGTAGTTTGGGGACAGGGTGGAGGGAGCAGTACTTC. The chain uses TRBV19 and TRBJ2-7; 9 bases are a match to TRBD1. Germline CDR1 reads LNHDA; CDR2 reads SQIVND (reference sequence). The CDR3 length is 14 residues. Trimming cost V 5 bases and J 7 bases; bases outside gene matches: 9.

The rearrangement joins TRBV5-5 to TRBJ1-2; D call uncertain. This CDR3 is built from 14 residues. CDR1 SGHKS and CDR2 YYEKEE come from the germline V gene (reference sequence). Trimming removed 1 base at V and 5 bases at J, with 12 bases between. In nucleotides, the CDR3 is TGTGCCAGCAGCTTGATCCCGGAGAGATATGGCTACACCTTC. It is translated as CASSLIPERYGYTF.

The chain has TRBV4-3 and TRBJ2-7, with 9 nucleotides matching TRBD2. Germline assignment: CDR1 LGHNA and CDR2 YSLEER. This CDR3 region has 14 residues. After removal of 3 bases from V and 3 bases from J, the junction contained 3 bases not matched to a gene. The CDR3 here is CASSHASGDYEQYF. Here the CDR3 DNA reads TGCGCCAGCAGCCACGCTAGCGGGGACTACGAGCAGTACTTC.

This chain joins TRBV28 and TRBJ2-7, with D hard to call. This CDR3 spans 14 amino acids. With 3 bases removed from V and 0 bases from J, the gap between germline ends came to 9 bases. Germline V CDR1 and CDR2: MDHEN, SYDVKM. CDR3 DNA sequence: TGTGCCAGCAGTTTGTACCGAAACTCCTACGAGCAGTACTTC. It encodes CASSLYRNSYEQYF.

CDR3: CASSEGLAGRYEQYF. In DNA form, the CDR3 reads TGCGCCAGCAGCGAGGGACTAGCGGGAAGGTACGAGCAGTACTTC. The chain couples TRBV5-1 to TRBJ2-7, with 13 nucleotides matching TRBD2. Germline V gives CDR1 SGHRS, CDR2 YFSETQ. The CDR3 covers 15 residues. V was clipped by 4 bases and J by 4 bases; unmatched bases: 5.

As regards this clone: Other DNA sequences of this sample code for an identical CDR3. The chain is built from TRBV27 and TRBJ2-7; 7 nucleotides match TRBD1. V lost 2 bases and J lost 4; bases outside the gene matches: 2. The CDR3 spans 13 residues. Germline loops: CDR1 MNHEY, CDR2 SMNVEV (reference sequence). CDR3 DNA sequence: TGTGCCAGCAGTTTAGGGACAGATTACGAGCAGTACTTC. Translating it yields CASSLGTDYEQYF.

The chain combines TRBV7-9 with TRBJ2-7; 9 nucleotides align to TRBD1. This CDR3 has 15 residues. CDR1 is SEHNR, CDR2 FQNEAQ, per germline (reference sequence). V was pared by 6 bases and J by 2 bases, with 8 bases of the junction left unmatched. The CDR3 loop reads CASRMGQGETYEQYF. The CDR3 region has the DNA TGTGCCAGCAGAATGGGACAGGGCGAAACCTACGAGCAGTACTTC.

The gene calls are TRBV5-6 and TRBJ2-7; D gene uncertain. Germline CDR1 and CDR2: SGHDT and YYEEEE. The CDR3 spans 12 residues. V lost 6 bases to trimming and J lost 4 bases, with 11 bases between them. CDR3 sequence: CASTSLGYEQYF. The CDR3, as DNA: TGTGCCAGCACATCATTGGGGTACGAGCAGTACTTC.

The chain joins TRBV7-9 to TRBJ2-2, with 8 bases aligning to TRBD1. The CDR3 is made up of 15 amino acids. J lost 5 bases, V lost 5 bases, and 7 bases had no gene match. Germline loops: CDR1 SEHNR, CDR2 FQNEAQ (reference sequence). In nucleotides, the CDR3 is TGTGCCAGCAGCCCCGGACAGGGTTGGACCGGGGAGCTGTTTTTT. This translates into CASSPGQGWTGELFF. Full variable domain (remainder filled in from reference TRBV7-9 and TRBJ2-2): DTGVSQNPRHKITKRGQNVTFRCDPISEHNRLYWYRQTLGQGPEFLTYFQNEAQLEKSRLLSDRFSAERPKGSFSTLEIQRTEQGDSAMYLCASSPGQGWTGELFFGEGSRLTVL.

This clone has just one count. The chain recombines TRBV7-9 with TRBJ2-7; D is ambiguous. Trimming stripped 7 bases from V and 3 bases from J, with 7 bases between. Looked up from germline, CDR1 is SEHNR and CDR2 is FQNEAQ (reference sequence). This CDR3 comprises 11 residues. CDR3 region: CASTSGYEQYF. The CDR3 nucleotides read TGTGCCAGCACCTCGGGCTACGAGCAGTACTTC.

The rearrangement joins TRBV18 to TRBJ2-6; no firm D call. Trimming removed 5 bases at V and 1 base at J, with 9 bases between. The CDR3 extends over 15 amino acids. Germline V gene data show CDR1 as KGHSH and CDR2 as LQKENI. CDR3 sequence: CASSSRSSGANVLTF. The CDR3 DNA sequence: TGTGCCAGCTCATCGCGCTCGTCTGGGGCCAACGTCCTGACTTTC.

The V gene is TRBV7-8, the J gene TRBJ2-2, with D possibly TRBD1 on 6 matching bases. V dropped 7 bases and J dropped 0 bases, with 18 bases sitting between them. The length of the CDR3 is 17 residues. In germline, CDR1 is SGHVS, CDR2 FQNEAQ. Here the CDR3 reads CASKQSRTEANTGELFF. The DNA of the CDR3 is TGTGCCAGCAAACAGTCCCGGACAGAAGCGAACACCGGGGAGCTGTTTTTT. The entire variable domain, with the rest obtained from reference TRBV7-8 and TRBJ2-2, is as follows: GAGVSQSPRYKVAKRGQDVALRCDPISGHVSLFWYQQALGQGPEFLTYFQNEAQLDKSGLPSDRFFAERPEGSVSTLKIQRTQQEDSAVYLCASKQSRTEANTGELFFGEGSRLTVL.

The CDR3 sequence: CASSFSGTVYEQYF. The CDR3 DNA is TGTGCCAGCAGTTTCTCCGGGACAGTCTACGAGCAGTACTTC. This sequence joins TRBV28 and TRBJ2-7; TRBD1 matches at 7 bases. J was trimmed by 3 bases and V by 3 bases; bases with no gene match: 5. The CDR3 is made up of 14 amino acids. Looked up from germline, CDR1 is MDHEN and CDR2 is SYDVKM.

CDR3 nucleotides: TGCGCCAGCAGCTTGGCAGATGCCGGACTCCTCCAAGAGACCCAGTACTTC. Protein sequence: CASSLADAGLLQETQYF. The rearrangement uses TRBV5-1 and TRBJ2-5; D is perhaps TRBD2 (5 bases). Germline values: CDR1 SGHRS, CDR2 YFSETQ. The CDR3 contains 17 residues. V lost 0 bases to trimming and J lost 1 base, with 16 bases between them.

The rearrangement uses TRBV7-9 and TRBJ2-1; a possible D gene is TRBD2 (6 bases). The CDR3 spans 15 residues. V lost 5 bases, J lost 2 bases, and 13 bases lay in between. Per the germline V gene, CDR1 is SEHNR and CDR2 is FQNEAQ (reference sequence). The chain's CDR3 is CASSRIADAYNEQFF. The CDR3 DNA reads as TGTGCCAGCAGCAGGATAGCGGATGCCTACAATGAGCAGTTCTTC.

The chain couples TRBV4-1 to TRBJ2-7, with D perhaps assigned TRBD1 or TRBD2 (5 bases each). The CDR3 is 14 amino acids. The germline V gene has CDR1 MGHRA and CDR2 YSYEKL. Trimming took 1 base from V and 5 from J, leaving 12 bases between them. CDR3 residues: CASSQVFVGDEQYF. The CDR3 region has the DNA TGCGCCAGCAGCCAAGTATTTGTGGGGGACGAGCAGTACTTC.

V is TRBV27 and J is TRBJ2-7; D not resolved. CDR3 length: 16 residues. The germline gives CDR1 MNHEY, CDR2 SMNVEV (reference sequence). V was clipped by 1 base and J by 0 bases, with 13 bases between them. In nucleotides, the CDR3 is TGTGCCAGCAGTTTATGGGTGGGCCAAAGCTCCTACGAGCAGTACTTC. It is translated as CASSLWVGQSSYEQYF.